A single sample is the source of the 29 T cell receptor beta chains below, sequenced in a study of blood T cell repertoires in COVID-19. The table came from immunoSEQ multiplex PCR; TCRdb's copy has only in-frame clones and leaves some out. The table lists under 200,000 clones, roughly 86% of them singletons. Source material: peripheral blood. All receptors derive from a man aged 18 to 29 with acute or convalescent COVID-19.

The chain is built from TRBV5-1 and TRBJ2-1, with D unresolved. Germline V lookup: CDR1 SGHRS, CDR2 YFSETQ. V lost 4 bases, J lost 9 bases, and 17 bases lay in between. The CDR3 has 14 residues. The CDR3 DNA follows: TGCGCCAGCAGCAGCAGCCTTGTCCGAGGTGAGCAGTTCTTC. This encodes CASSSSLVRGEQFF.

The CDR3 loop reads CASSISSGQRDSNQPQHF. CDR3 bases: TGTGCCAGTAGTATCAGTTCGGGACAGAGGGATAGCAATCAGCCCCAGCATTTT. This chain joins TRBV19 and TRBJ1-5; 7 bases are shared with TRBD1. Germline CDR1 is LNHDA and CDR2 is SQIVND (reference sequence). Unmatched junction bases numbered 11, after V lost 3 bases and J lost 0 bases. The CDR3 is 18 residues long.

This clone was counted a single time. The chain employs TRBV24-1 and TRBJ2-1; 8 bases fit TRBD2. This CDR3 region has 19 residues. Trimming at V came to 1 base and at J to 0 bases, leaving 10 bases not matched to a gene. Germline V CDR1 and CDR2: KGHDR, SFDVKD. The CDR3 nucleotides read TGTGCCACCAGTGATTTTCGGACTAGCCGGGGCAGCTCCTACAATGAGCAGTTCTTC. Its protein product is CATSDFRTSRGSSYNEQFF.

The chain joins TRBV24-1 to TRBJ2-3; a possible D gene is TRBD1 (6 bases). Germline V CDR1 and CDR2: KGHDR, SFDVKD. Trimming took 10 bases from V and 1 from J, leaving 11 bases between them. The CDR3 loop spans 13 amino acids. The CDR3 spells CATQGYGTDTQYF. The CDR3 DNA sequence: TGTGCCACACAGGGATATGGCACAGATACGCAGTATTTT.

The rearrangement joins TRBV9 to TRBJ2-1, with 8 nucleotides matching TRBD1. J was trimmed by 5 bases and V by 4 bases; bases with no gene match: 14. The CDR3 consists of 17 residues. Per the germline V gene, CDR1 is SGDLS and CDR2 is YYNGEE. The CDR3 DNA sequence: TGTGCCAGCAGCTCCGGTGGCGGGACAGGATCGAACAATGAGCAGTTCTTC. Amino acid sequence: CASSSGGGTGSNNEQFF. The full variable domain, in which reference TRBV9 and TRBJ2-1 provide the parts outside the CDR3, is DSGVTQTPKHLITATGQRVTLRCSPRSGDLSVYWYQQSLDQGLQFLIQYYNGEERAKGNILERFSAQQFPDLHSELNLSSLELGDSALYFCASSSGGGTGSNNEQFFGPGTRLTVL.

The J gene is TRBJ1-1, the V gene TRBV5-1; D is perhaps TRBD1 (5 bases). Trimming shortened V by 2 bases and J by 0 bases, and 11 bases separated the two germline ends. Germline loops: CDR1 SGHRS, CDR2 YFSETQ. The CDR3 extends over 15 amino acids. The CDR3 DNA reads TGCGCCAGCAGCTTTGGAGGGGCTGTGAACACTGAAGCTTTCTTT. Protein sequence: CASSFGGAVNTEAFF. Full variable domain (missing parts from reference TRBV5-1 and TRBJ1-1): KAGVTQTPRYLIKTRGQQVTLSCSPISGHRSVSWYQQTPGQGLQFLFEYFSETQRNKGNFPGRFSGRQFSNSRSEMNVSTLELGDSALYLCASSFGGAVNTEAFFGQGTRLTVV.

This clone was seen a single time. V gene TRBV7-9 combines with J gene TRBJ2-1; 9 bases fit TRBD2. Germline trimming cut 5 bases from V and 2 bases from J; bases unmatched to any gene: 10. CDR1 SEHNR and CDR2 FQNEAQ come from the germline V gene (reference sequence). The CDR3 is made up of 17 amino acids. CDR3 residues: CASSPLSGGGPYNEQFF. CDR3 bases: TGTGCCAGCAGCCCACTTAGCGGGGGAGGCCCCTACAATGAGCAGTTCTTC.

The J gene is TRBJ2-7, the V gene TRBV27; 9 positions agree with TRBD1. CDR3 size: 14 residues. CDR1 MNHEY and CDR2 SMNVEV come from the germline V gene (reference sequence). The J segment lost 4 bases and the V segment lost 5 bases, leaving 6 bases of the junction unmatched. CDR3 in amino acids: CASSPSTGGYEQYV. DNA of the CDR3: TGTGCCAGCAGTCCCTCGACAGGGGGATACGAGCAGTACGTC.

Turning to this clone: The junction departs from the called germline gene at one end, perhaps through a read error. The rearrangement uses TRBV4-2 and TRBJ2-1; 7 bases fit TRBD1. The CDR3 covers 17 residues. Germline V gene lookup returns CDR1 LGHNA and CDR2 YNFKEQ. CDR3: CASSRERAGGSFNEQFF. CDR3 nucleotides: TGTGCCAGCAGCCGAGAGAGGGCAGGGGGATCCTTCAATGAGCAGTTCTTC.

This clone was seen a single time. The chain employs TRBV14 and TRBJ1-2, with 9 bases that match TRBD1. The J segment lost 3 bases and the V segment lost 4 bases, leaving 12 bases of the junction unmatched. The CDR3 sequence is 17 residues long. Germline CDR1 is SGHDN and CDR2 is FVKESK. In DNA, the CDR3 is TGTGCCAGCAGCCCGGACAGGGGAAAGACGCCGGACTATGGCTACACCTTC. The encoded protein is CASSPDRGKTPDYGYTF.

The chain uses TRBV7-8 and TRBJ1-4; D is ambiguous. V shed 0 bases and J shed 6 bases, with 14 bases lying between them. Germline V gene sequence: CDR1 SGHVS, CDR2 FQNEAQ. The CDR3 is 16 amino acids. CDR3 amino acids: CASSLAGNEPYEKLFF. The CDR3 region has the DNA TGTGCCAGCAGCTTAGCTGGTAACGAGCCCTATGAAAAACTGTTTTTT. Supplemented by reference TRBV7-8 and TRBJ1-4, the full variable domain reads GAGVSQSPRYKVAKRGQDVALRCDPISGHVSLFWYQQALGQGPEFLTYFQNEAQLDKSGLPSDRFFAERPEGSVSTLKIQRTQQEDSAVYLCASSLAGNEPYEKLFFGSGTQLSVL.

The chain couples TRBV9 to TRBJ2-5; 15 positions agree with TRBD2. V was pared by 4 bases and J by 5 bases, with 6 bases of the junction left unmatched. The CDR3 consists of 16 residues. Per the germline V gene, CDR1 is SGDLS and CDR2 is YYNGEE. The CDR3 loop is CASSPGTSGGRETQYF. The CDR3 DNA is TGTGCCAGCAGCCCGGGGACTAGCGGGGGGAGGGAGACCCAGTACTTC.

The chain carries TRBV20-1 and TRBJ2-7, with D possibly TRBD2 on 7 matching bases. Per the germline V gene, CDR1 is DFQATT and CDR2 is SNEGSKA (reference sequence). This CDR3 has 14 residues. The V gene lost 3 bases and the J gene lost 6 bases, with 18 bases spanning the gap. The chain's CDR3 is CSASGGGAPGEQYF. The CDR3 coding sequence is TGCAGTGCTAGTGGTGGGGGGGCTCCGGGCGAGCAGTACTTC.

The chain links TRBV29-1 to TRBJ2-5, with 7 bases identical to TRBD1. Germline CDR1 reads SQVTM; CDR2 reads ANQGSEA. V lost 6 bases and J lost 1; bases outside the gene matches: 5. The CDR3 length is 13 residues. This CDR3 is CSVTGVTQETQYF. DNA of the CDR3: TGCAGCGTAACAGGGGTAACCCAAGAGACCCAGTACTTC.

The chain combines TRBV6-1 with TRBJ1-1; tentative D call: TRBD1 (5 bases). The CDR3 runs 14 residues. Germline CDR1 MNHNS, CDR2 SASEGT. Trimming removed 2 bases from V and 7 bases from J, with 14 bases in between. This chain's CDR3 is CASSEMGYGGEAFF. The CDR3 DNA is TGTGCCAGCAGTGAAATGGGGTACGGGGGTGAAGCTTTCTTT.

This clone was counted once. This sequence joins TRBV19 and TRBJ2-2; D is perhaps TRBD2 (5 bases). In germline, CDR1 is LNHDA, CDR2 SQIVND (reference sequence). Trimming stripped 6 bases from V and 4 bases from J, with 9 bases between. The CDR3 has 13 amino acids. The CDR3 reads CASRDSSTGELFF. The DNA of the CDR3 is TGTGCCAGTAGGGACTCTAGCACCGGGGAGCTGTTTTTT.

CDR3 loop: CASGLTQGLDTQYF. CDR3 coding DNA: TGTGCTAGTGGTTTGACTCAGGGATTAGATACGCAGTATTTT. This chain uses TRBV12-5 with TRBJ2-3; D possibly corresponds to TRBD1 (5 bases). V was pared by 2 bases and J by 5 bases, with 11 bases between. The CDR3 extends over 14 amino acids. Looked up from germline, CDR1 is LGHNT and CDR2 is FRNRAP.

The gene calls are TRBV7-9 and TRBJ1-1; TRBD1 agrees at 9 bases. Germline V gives CDR1 SEHNR, CDR2 FQNEAQ (reference sequence). The CDR3 is 17 amino acids. The ends lost 1 base at V and 0 bases at J; junction bases unmatched: 6. This CDR3 is CASSLVGTGYMNTEAFF. The DNA of the CDR3 is TGTGCCAGCAGCTTAGTGGGGACAGGGTACATGAACACTGAAGCTTTCTTT.

This clone has a single count. The CDR3 here is CATSRGGDQPQHF. DNA of the CDR3: TGTGCCACCTCAAGGGGGGGCGATCAGCCCCAGCATTTT. The V call is TRBV24-1, the J call TRBJ1-5; weak D call: TRBD1 (6 bases). CDR1 is KGHDR and CDR2 is SFDVKD in the germline V gene. This CDR3 has 13 residues. V lost 9 bases and J lost 5, with 13 bases in between.

This chain's CDR3 is CASSLHRGANTGELFF. CDR3 coding DNA: TGTGCCAGCAGCTTGCACAGGGGCGCGAACACCGGGGAGCTGTTTTTT. The chain links TRBV5-8 to TRBJ2-2, with TRBD1 identical over 7 bases. Germline V gene data show CDR1 as SGHTS and CDR2 as YDEGEE. The junction had 3 bases not matched to a gene; V was cut back by 1 base and J by 0 bases. The CDR3 is 16 residues long. The complete variable domain, with remaining parts taken from reference TRBV5-8 and TRBJ2-2, reads EAGVTQSPTHLIKTRGQQATLRCSPISGHTSVYWYQQALGLGLQFLLWYDEGEERNRGNFPPRFSGRQFPNYSSELNVNALELEDSALYLCASSLHRGANTGELFFGEGSRLTVL.

The rearrangement joins TRBV5-1 to TRBJ1-5; maybe TRBD1 (5 bases). This CDR3 comprises 15 residues. V was clipped by 4 bases and J by 6 bases, with 17 bases between them. Germline CDR1 SGHRS, CDR2 YFSETQ. For the CDR3, the DNA is TGCGCCAGCAGCGAGGGGATGGGAGGAGGTCAGCCCCAGCATTTT. Encoded protein: CASSEGMGGGQPQHF.

The chain is built from TRBV19 and TRBJ2-1; TRBD2 aligns across 9 bases. Germline V gives CDR1 LNHDA, CDR2 SQIVND (reference sequence). Trimming removed 7 bases from V and 7 bases from J; junction bases left unmatched: 17. CDR3 length equals 17 residues. Here the CDR3 reads CASIPQVRGGLPNEQFF. In DNA form, the CDR3 reads TGTGCCAGTATCCCCCAGGTGCGGGGGGGCCTACCTAATGAGCAGTTCTTC.

The rearrangement uses TRBV30 and TRBJ1-1, with D tentatively TRBD1 (5 bases). This CDR3 region has 12 residues. Germline V lookup: CDR1 GTSNPN, CDR2 SVGIG (reference sequence). V was cut by 4 bases and J by 5 bases, with 11 bases left in between. In DNA, the CDR3 is TGTGCCTGGAAGGGGATAAGTACTGAAGCTTTCTTT. Amino acids: CAWKGISTEAFF.

J is TRBJ2-1 and V is TRBV21-1; TRBD2, as called in the table, went unchecked against the DNA. TRBV21-1 is a documented pseudogene. The CDR3 spans 16 residues. DNA for the CDR3: TGTGCCAGCAGCAAAAGGTGGGCTAGCGGCTACAATGAGCAGTTCTTC. Protein sequence: CASSKRWASGYNEQFF.

The genes are TRBV18 and TRBJ1-4, with 7 bases matching TRBD1. Per the germline V gene, CDR1 is KGHSH and CDR2 is LQKENI. V gave up 8 bases and J gave up 3 bases; unmatched junction bases: 3. The CDR3 extends over 13 amino acids. This chain's CDR3 is CASTGQSNEKLFF. CDR3 in DNA: TGTGCCAGCACGGGACAGTCTAATGAAAAACTGTTTTTT.

The genes are TRBV11-3 and TRBJ1-2; 10 bases are shared with TRBD1. The V and J ends lost 7 bases and 2 bases, in that order; junction bases with no gene match: 13. This CDR3 spans 17 amino acids. CDR1 SGHNT and CDR2 YENEEA come from the germline V gene. CDR3 nucleotides: TGTGCCAGCATCGACACCGCCGGGACAGGGGTAAACTATGGCTACACCTTC. Protein product: CASIDTAGTGVNYGYTF.

Of note for this clone: Additional DNA sequences in this sample encode the identical CDR3. J is TRBJ1-2 and V is TRBV6-5, with 7 bases identical to TRBD1. The CDR3 spans 11 residues. V gave up 6 bases and J gave up 8 bases; unmatched junction bases: 3. Germline CDR1 and CDR2: MNHEY and SVGAGI. The CDR3, as DNA: TGTGCCAGCAGCTACAGGGGCGGCTACACCTTC. Its protein product is CASSYRGGYTF.

The V and J genes are TRBV19 and TRBJ1-2; tentative D call: TRBD1 (5 bases). The CDR3 runs to 12 residues. V was cut by 6 bases and J by 8 bases, with 13 bases left in between. Germline V gives CDR1 LNHDA, CDR2 SQIVND (reference sequence). The CDR3 bases are TGTGCCAGTAGCAGGGACTCGGGAGGCTACACCTTC. Translating gives CASSRDSGGYTF.

The chain couples TRBV9 to TRBJ1-4, with D maybe TRBD1 (6 bases). Trimming took 3 bases from V and 12 from J, leaving 12 bases between them. The CDR3 spans 12 residues. Germline V CDR1 and CDR2: SGDLS, YYNGEE. The CDR3 sequence: CASSARGNQLFF. The CDR3 DNA is TGTGCCAGCAGCGCCAGGGGTAATCAACTGTTTTTT.